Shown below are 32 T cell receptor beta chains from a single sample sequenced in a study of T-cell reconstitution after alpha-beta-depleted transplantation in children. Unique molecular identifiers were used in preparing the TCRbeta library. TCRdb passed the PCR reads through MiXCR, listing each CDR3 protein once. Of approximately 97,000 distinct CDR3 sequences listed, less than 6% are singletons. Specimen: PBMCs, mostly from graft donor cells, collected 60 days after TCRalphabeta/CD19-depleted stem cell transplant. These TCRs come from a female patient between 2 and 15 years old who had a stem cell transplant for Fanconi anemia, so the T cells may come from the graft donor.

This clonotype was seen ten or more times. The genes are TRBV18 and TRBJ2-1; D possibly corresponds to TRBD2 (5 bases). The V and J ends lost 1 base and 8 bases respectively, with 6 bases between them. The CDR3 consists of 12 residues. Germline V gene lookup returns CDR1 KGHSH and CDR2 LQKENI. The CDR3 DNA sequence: TGTGCCAGCTCACCACTGAGGGATGAGCAGTTCTTC. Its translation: CASSPLRDEQFF.

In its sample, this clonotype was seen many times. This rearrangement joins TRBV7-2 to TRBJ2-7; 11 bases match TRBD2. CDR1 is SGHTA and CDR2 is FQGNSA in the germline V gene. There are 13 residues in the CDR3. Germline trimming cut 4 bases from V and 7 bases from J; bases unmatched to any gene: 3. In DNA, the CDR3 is TGTGCCAGCAGCTCAAGGACTAGCGGGGAGCAGTACTTC. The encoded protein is CASSSRTSGEQYF.

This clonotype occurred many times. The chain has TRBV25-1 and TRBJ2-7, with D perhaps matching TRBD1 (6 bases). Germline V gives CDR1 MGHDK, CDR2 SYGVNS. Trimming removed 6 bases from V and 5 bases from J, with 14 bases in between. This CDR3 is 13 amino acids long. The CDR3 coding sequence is TGTGCCAGCAGCCGACAGGTCGGAAACGAGCAGTACTTC. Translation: CASSRQVGNEQYF.

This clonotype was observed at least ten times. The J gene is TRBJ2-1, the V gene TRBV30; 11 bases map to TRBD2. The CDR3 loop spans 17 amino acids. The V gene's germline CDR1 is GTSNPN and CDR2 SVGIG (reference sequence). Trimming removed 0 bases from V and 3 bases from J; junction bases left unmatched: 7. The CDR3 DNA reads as TGTGCCTGGAGTGTAGGGAGGGGACTAGCGGTCTACAATGAGCAGTTCTTC. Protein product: CAWSVGRGLAVYNEQFF.

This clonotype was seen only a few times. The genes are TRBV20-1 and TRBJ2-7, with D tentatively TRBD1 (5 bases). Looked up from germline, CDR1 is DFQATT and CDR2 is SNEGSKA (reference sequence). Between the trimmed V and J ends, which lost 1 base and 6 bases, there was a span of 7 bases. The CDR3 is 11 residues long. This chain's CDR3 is CSARGRGEQYF. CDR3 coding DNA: TGCAGTGCTAGAGGAAGGGGCGAGCAGTACTTC.

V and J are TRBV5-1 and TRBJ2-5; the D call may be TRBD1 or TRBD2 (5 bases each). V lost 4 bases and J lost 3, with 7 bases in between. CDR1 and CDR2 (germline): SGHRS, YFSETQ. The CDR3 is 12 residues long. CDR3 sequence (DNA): TGCGCCAGCAGCGGGACCGAAGAGACCCAGTACTTC. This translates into CASSGTEETQYF.

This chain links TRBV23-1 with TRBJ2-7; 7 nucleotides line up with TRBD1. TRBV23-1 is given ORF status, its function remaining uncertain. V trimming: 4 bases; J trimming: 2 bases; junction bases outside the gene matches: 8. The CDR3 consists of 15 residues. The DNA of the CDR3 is TGCGCCAGCAGTCCCCCGGTCCAGGGGGCCTACGAGCAGTACTTC. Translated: CASSPPVQGAYEQYF.

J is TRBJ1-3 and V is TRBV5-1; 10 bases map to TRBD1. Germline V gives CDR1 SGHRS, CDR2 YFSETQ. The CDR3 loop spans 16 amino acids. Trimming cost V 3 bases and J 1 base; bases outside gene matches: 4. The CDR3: CASSSPGQGSGNTIYF. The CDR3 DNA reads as TGCGCCAGCAGCTCGCCGGGACAGGGGTCTGGAAACACCATATATTTT.

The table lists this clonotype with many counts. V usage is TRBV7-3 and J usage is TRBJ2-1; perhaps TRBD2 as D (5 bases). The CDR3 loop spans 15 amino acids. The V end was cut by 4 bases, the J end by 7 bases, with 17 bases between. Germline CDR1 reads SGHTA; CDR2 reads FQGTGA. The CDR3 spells CASSYTSLGRNEQFF. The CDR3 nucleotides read TGTGCCAGCAGCTACACTAGTTTGGGTCGGAATGAGCAGTTCTTC.

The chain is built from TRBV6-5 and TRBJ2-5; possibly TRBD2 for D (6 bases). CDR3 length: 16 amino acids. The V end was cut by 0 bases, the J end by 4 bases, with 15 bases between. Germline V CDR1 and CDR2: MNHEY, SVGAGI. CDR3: CASSYSGGAWGETQYF. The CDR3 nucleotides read TGTGCCAGCAGTTACTCCGGCGGGGCATGGGGAGAGACCCAGTACTTC.

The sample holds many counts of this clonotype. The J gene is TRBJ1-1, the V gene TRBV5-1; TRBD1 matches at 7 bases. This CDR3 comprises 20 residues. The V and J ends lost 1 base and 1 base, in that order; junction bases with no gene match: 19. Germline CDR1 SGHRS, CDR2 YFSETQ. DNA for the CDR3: TGCGCCAGCAGCTTGTTCAGCTTGGTACAGGGGACGAAAACGAACACTGAAGCTTTCTTT. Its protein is CASSLFSLVQGTKTNTEAFF.

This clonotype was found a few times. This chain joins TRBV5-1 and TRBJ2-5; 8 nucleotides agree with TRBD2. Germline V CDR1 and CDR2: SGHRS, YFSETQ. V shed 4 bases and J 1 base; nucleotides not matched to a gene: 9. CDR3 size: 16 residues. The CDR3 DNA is TGCGCCAGCAGCCCCCTGGTTAGCGGGGTCCAAGAGACCCAGTACTTC. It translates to CASSPLVSGVQETQYF. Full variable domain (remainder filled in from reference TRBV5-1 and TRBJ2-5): KAGVTQTPRYLIKTRGQQVTLSCSPISGHRSVSWYQQTPGQGLQFLFEYFSETQRNKGNFPGRFSGRQFSNSRSEMNVSTLELGDSALYLCASSPLVSGVQETQYFGPGTRLLVL.

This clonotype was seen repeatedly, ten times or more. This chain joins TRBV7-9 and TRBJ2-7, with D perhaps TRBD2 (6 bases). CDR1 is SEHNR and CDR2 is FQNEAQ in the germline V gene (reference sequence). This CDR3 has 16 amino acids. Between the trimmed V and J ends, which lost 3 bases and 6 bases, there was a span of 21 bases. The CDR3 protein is CASSFPGSRLVSEQYF. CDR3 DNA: TGTGCCAGCAGCTTCCCGGGATCCCGACTAGTCTCCGAGCAGTACTTC.

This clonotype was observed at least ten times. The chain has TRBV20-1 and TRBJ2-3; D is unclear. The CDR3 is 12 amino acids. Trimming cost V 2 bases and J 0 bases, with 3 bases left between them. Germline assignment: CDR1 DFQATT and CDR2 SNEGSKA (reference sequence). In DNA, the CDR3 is TGCAGTGCTAGAAATAGCACAGATACGCAGTATTTT. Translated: CSARNSTDTQYF.

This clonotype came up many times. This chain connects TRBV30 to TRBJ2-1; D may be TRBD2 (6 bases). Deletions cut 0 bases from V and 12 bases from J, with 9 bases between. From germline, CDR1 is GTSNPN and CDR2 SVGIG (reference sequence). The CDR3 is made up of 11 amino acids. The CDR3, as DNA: TGTGCCTGGAGTGTTGGTAGCGGGCAGTTCTTC. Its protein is CAWSVGSGQFF. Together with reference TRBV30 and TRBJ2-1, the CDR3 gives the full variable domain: SQTIHQWPATLVQPVGSPLSLECTVEGTSNPNLYWYRQAAGRGLQLLFYSVGIGQISSEVPQNLSASRPQDRQFILSSKKLLLSDSGFYLCAWSVGSGQFFGPGTRLTVL.

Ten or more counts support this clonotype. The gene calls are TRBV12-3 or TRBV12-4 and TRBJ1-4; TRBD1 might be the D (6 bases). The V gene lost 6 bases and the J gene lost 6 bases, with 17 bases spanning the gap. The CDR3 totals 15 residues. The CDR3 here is CASSSNRVRYEKLFF. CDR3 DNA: TGTGCCAGCAGCTCGAACAGGGTGCGGTATGAAAAACTGTTTTTT.

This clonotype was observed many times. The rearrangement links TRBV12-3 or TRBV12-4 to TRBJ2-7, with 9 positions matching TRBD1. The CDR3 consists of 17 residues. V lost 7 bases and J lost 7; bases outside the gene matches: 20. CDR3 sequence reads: CASTPRGWDRVAWEQYF. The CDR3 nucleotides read TGTGCCAGCACTCCCCGAGGCTGGGACAGGGTTGCGTGGGAGCAGTACTTC.

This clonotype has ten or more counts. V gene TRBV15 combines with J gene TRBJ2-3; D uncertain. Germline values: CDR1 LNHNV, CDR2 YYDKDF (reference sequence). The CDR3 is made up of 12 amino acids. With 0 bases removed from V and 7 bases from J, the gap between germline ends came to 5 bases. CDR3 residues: CATSRELNTQYF. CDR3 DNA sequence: TGTGCCACCAGCAGAGAATTAAATACGCAGTATTTT.

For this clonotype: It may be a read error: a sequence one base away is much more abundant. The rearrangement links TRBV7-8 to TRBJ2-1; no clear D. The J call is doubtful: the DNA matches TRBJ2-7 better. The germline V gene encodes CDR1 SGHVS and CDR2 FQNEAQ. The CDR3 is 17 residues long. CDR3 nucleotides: TGTGCCAGCAGCTCGTCTACTCCGCTCCCCTACTACAATGAGCAGTACTTC. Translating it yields CASSSSTPLPYYNEQYF.

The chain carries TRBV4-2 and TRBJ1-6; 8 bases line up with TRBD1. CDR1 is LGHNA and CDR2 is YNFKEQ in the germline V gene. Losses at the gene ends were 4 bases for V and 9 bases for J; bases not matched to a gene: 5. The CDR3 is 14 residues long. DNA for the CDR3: TGTGCCAGCAGCCGCGACAGGGGAGTTTCACCCCTCCACTTT. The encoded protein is CASSRDRGVSPLHF.

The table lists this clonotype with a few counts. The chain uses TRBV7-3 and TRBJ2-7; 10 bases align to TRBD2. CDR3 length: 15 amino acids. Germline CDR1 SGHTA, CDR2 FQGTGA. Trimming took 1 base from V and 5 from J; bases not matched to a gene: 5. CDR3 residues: CASSLRAGGPDEQYF. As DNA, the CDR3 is TGTGCCAGCAGCTTAAGAGCGGGGGGGCCGGACGAGCAGTACTTC.

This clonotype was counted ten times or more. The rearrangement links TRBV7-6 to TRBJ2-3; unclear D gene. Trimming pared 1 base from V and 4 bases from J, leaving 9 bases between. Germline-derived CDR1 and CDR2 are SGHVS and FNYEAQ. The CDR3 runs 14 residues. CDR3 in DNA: TGTGCCAGCAGCTTAGTCCTAGTTTCAGATACGCAGTATTTT. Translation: CASSLVLVSDTQYF.

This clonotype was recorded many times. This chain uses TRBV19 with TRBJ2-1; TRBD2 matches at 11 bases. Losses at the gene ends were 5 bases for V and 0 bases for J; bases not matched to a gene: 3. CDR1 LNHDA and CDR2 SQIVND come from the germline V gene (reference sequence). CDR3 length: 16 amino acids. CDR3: CASSGTSGSSYNEQFF. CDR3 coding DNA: TGTGCCAGTAGTGGAACTAGCGGGAGCTCCTACAATGAGCAGTTCTTC.

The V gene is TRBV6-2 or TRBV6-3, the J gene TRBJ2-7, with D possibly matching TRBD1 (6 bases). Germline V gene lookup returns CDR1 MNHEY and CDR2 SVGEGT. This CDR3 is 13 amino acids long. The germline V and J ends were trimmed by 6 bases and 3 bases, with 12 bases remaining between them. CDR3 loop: CASRFTGYYEQYF. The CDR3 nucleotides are TGTGCCAGCAGATTCACAGGGTACTACGAGCAGTACTTC.

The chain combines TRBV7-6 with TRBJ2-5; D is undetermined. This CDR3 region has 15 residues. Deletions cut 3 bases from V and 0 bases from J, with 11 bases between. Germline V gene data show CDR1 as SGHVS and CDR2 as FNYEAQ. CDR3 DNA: TGTGCCAGCAGCTTCGGCGACGGCTACCAAGAGACCCAGTACTTC. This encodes CASSFGDGYQETQYF.

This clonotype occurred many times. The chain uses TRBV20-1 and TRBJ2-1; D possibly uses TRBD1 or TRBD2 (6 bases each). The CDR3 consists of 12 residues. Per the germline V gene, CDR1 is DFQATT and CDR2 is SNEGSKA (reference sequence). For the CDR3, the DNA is TGCAGCGATACGGGGGCCGGTAATGAGCAGTTCTTC. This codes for CSDTGAGNEQFF.

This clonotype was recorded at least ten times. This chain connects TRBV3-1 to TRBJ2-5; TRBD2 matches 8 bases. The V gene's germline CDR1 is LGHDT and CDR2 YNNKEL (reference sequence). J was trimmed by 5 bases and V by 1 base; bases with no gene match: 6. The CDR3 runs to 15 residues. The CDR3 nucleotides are TGTGCCAGCAGCCAAGGCAGCGGGAGAATTGAGACCCAGTACTTC. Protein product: CASSQGSGRIETQYF.

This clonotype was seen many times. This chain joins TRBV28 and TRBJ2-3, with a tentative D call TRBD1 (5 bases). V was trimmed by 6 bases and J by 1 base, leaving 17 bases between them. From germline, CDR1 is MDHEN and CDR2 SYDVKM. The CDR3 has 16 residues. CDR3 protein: CASRGPTETGTDTQYF. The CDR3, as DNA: TGTGCCAGCAGAGGACCCACGGAGACAGGCACAGATACGCAGTATTTT.

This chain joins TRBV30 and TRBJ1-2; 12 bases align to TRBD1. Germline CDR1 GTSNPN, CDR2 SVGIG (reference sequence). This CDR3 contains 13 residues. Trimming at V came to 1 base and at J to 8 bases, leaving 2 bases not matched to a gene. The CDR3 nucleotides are TGTGCCTGGAGTGGGGACAGGGGGCGAGGCTACACCTTC. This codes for CAWSGDRGRGYTF. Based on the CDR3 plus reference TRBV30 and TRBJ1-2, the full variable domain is SQTIHQWPATLVQPVGSPLSLECTVEGTSNPNLYWYRQAAGRGLQLLFYSVGIGQISSEVPQNLSASRPQDRQFILSSKKLLLSDSGFYLCAWSGDRGRGYTFGSGTRLTVV.

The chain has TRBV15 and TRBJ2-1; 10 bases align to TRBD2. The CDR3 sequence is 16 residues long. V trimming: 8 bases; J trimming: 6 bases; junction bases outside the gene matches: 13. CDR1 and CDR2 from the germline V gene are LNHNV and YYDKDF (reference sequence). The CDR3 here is CATGPNLAGAFNEQFF. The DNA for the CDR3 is TGTGCCACCGGACCAAACCTAGCGGGGGCGTTCAATGAGCAGTTCTTC. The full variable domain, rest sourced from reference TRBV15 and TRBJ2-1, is DAMVIQNPRYQVTQFGKPVTLSCSQTLNHNVMYWYQQKSSQAPKLLFHYYDKDFNNEADTPDNFQSRRPNTSFCFLDIRSPGLGDTAMYLCATGPNLAGAFNEQFFGPGTRLTVL.

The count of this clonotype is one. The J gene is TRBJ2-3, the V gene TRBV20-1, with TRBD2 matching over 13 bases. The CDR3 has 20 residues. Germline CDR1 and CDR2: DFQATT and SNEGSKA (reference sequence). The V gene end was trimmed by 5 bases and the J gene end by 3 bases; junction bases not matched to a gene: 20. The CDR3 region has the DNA TGCAGTGCTTCCCATTGGACTAGCGGGAGAAGTCGGGGCAATACAGATACGCAGTATTTT. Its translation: CSASHWTSGRSRGNTDTQYF.

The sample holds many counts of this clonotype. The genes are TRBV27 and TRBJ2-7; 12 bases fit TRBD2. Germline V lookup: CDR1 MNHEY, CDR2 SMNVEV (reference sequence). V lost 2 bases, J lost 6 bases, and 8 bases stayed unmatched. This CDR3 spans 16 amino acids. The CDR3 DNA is TGTGCCAGCAGTTTAAAGGCGACTAGCGGGAGTATCGAGCAGTACTTC. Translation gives CASSLKATSGSIEQYF.